Included here is one TCR beta chain sequence, with context. As yet, its antigen is unknown. The entry originates in a study of blood T cells in healthy people across ages. The donors, all healthy, were Caucasians living in Russia, aged roughly 6 to 100. The CDR3 length is 18 residues. V gave up 5 bases and J gave up 7 bases; unmatched junction bases: 21. Germline CDR1 and CDR2: SEHNR and FQNEAQ (reference sequence). Using a J-beta primer mix together with a sample-barcoded 5' primer, a second PCR was run for roughly 6 to 11 cycles. Each cDNA molecule, via a template-switch adaptor with 12 random nucleotides, was tagged. TCRdb fed the 5' RACE reads into MiXCR, producing one record per CDR3 protein. This sample yields roughly 700,000 distinct CDR3 sequences, of which around 45% are seen a single time; under 35% belongs to the top ten. Study-wide results and caveats: With naive T cell percentage, TCR beta diversity showed a strong correlation.

The clonotype comes from a woman aged 55-70 years in good health. The sample taken for sequencing was blood. The rearrangement links TRBV7-9 to TRBJ2-3; 7 bases are a match to TRBD1. CDR3 coding DNA: TGTGCCAGCAGCCCGGGCCCAACCCTCGTGGCAGGGGGAAATACGCAGTATTTT. This encodes CASSPGPTLVAGGNTQYF. The complete variable domain, with remaining parts taken from reference TRBV7-9 and TRBJ2-3, reads DTGVSQNPRHKITKRGQNVTFRCDPISEHNRLYWYRQTLGQGPEFLTYFQNEAQLEKSRLLSDRFSAERPKGSFSTLEIQRTEQGDSAMYLCASSPGPTLVAGGNTQYFGPGTRLTVL.